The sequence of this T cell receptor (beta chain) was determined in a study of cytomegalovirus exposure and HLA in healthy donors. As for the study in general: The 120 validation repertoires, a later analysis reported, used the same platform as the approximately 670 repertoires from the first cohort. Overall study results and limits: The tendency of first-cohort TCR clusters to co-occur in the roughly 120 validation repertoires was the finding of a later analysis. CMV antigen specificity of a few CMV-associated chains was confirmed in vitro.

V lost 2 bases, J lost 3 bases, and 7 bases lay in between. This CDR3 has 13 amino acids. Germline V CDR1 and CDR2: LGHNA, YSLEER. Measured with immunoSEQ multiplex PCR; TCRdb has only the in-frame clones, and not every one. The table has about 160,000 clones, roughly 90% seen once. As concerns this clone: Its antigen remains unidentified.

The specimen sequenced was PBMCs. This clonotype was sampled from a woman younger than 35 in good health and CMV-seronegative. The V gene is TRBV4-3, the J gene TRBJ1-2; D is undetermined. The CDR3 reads CASSQQADYGYTF. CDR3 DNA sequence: TGCGCCAGCAGCCAACAGGCTGACTATGGCTACACCTTC.